This TCR beta chain was captured in a study of T cell changes during pregnancy in multiple sclerosis. The V and J ends lost 7 bases and 4 bases, in that order; junction bases with no gene match: 6. CDR1 and CDR2 from the germline V gene are SNHLY and FYNNEI. CDR3 length: 16 amino acids. Repertoires were generated with immunoSEQ multiplex PCR, while TCRdb's copy carries only in-frame clones and drops some. Among about 40,000 clones, 92% were seen once, and the ten largest hold over 0.75%. V and J are TRBV2 and TRBJ1-6; 11 positions agree with TRBD1. The sample was CD4+ T cells from peripheral blood mononuclear cells, taken before pregnancy. The TCR was taken from a female donor with multiple sclerosis, enrolled in a pregnancy study. The CDR3 coding sequence is TGTGCCAGCAACGAAGGGGACAGGGGGTATAATTCACCCCTCCACTTT. Translating it yields CASNEGDRGYNSPLHF. Supplemented by reference TRBV2 and TRBJ1-6, the full variable domain reads EPEVTQTPSHQVTQMGQEVILRCVPISNHLYFYWYRQILGQKVEFLVSFYNNEISEKSEIFDDQFSVERPDGSNFTLKIRSTKLEDSAMYFCASNEGDRGYNSPLHFGNGTRLTVT.